This T cell receptor beta chain was obtained from a study of T-cell memory formation after mild COVID-19. MiXCR was run by TCRdb on the 5' RACE reads, yielding one entry per CDR3 protein. The repertoire includes roughly 310,000 distinct CDR3 sequences, about 15% of them detected once, and 22% sits in the top ten. The CDR3 has 15 residues. V dropped 6 bases and J dropped 6; count of bases not matched to a gene: 12. In germline, CDR1 is MGHRA, CDR2 YSYEKL. The clonotype comes from a man between 18 and 29 years old who had mild COVID-19 (a few samples of this study predate the infection). Cell type and time point are not known. The sequencing sample was made of PBMCs or a T cell subset sorted from them (not recorded which). This rearrangement joins TRBV4-1 to TRBJ2-3, with 7 bases that match TRBD1. CDR3 sequence: CASSYRGTPVDTQYF. In nucleotides, the CDR3 is TGCGCCAGCAGTTACAGGGGCACCCCCGTGGATACGCAGTATTTT.